The T cell receptor beta chain described here comes from a study of cytomegalovirus exposure and HLA in healthy donors. Overall study: Earlier sequencing of 150 million to 200 million T cells yielded 120 million or so unique TCR beta sequences.

The ends were cut back, 10 bases at V and 4 bases at J, with 19 bases in the middle. Per germline, CDR1 ENHRY and CDR2 SYGVKD. CDR3 length equals 14 residues. A word on this clone: Its antigen is as yet unknown.

The study, taken as a whole, reports: Highly shared variants forming one cluster were likely a sequencing artifact. An assumption of roughly uniform sequencing depth across donors underlay the presence/absence analyses. In a later analysis, DRB1 alleles had the most associated TCRs; HLA-C alleles the fewest.

Primers included in the PCR were 60 Vbeta and 13 Jbeta primers. This table comes from immunoSEQ multiplex PCR, and its TCRdb copy is limited to in-frame clones, with some not included. The sample consists of around 200,000 clones, roughly 79% of them appearing once. The sample consisted of PBMCs. This chain uses TRBV10-3 with TRBJ1-2; no clear D gene. This TCR was sampled from a woman between 40 and 50 years old in good health and CMV-seronegative. The CDR3 reads CATRRTDSGYGYTF. The CDR3 region has the DNA TGTGCCACCCGACGGACGGACTCAGGCTATGGCTACACCTTC.